What follows are 29 T cell receptor beta chains derived from one specimen sequenced in a study of T-cell reconstitution after alpha-beta-depleted transplantation in children. The library targeted TCRbeta and was prepared with unique molecular identifiers. Using its own MiXCR run on the PCR reads, TCRdb lists one record per CDR3 protein. Found here are about 230,000 distinct CDR3 sequences, more than 7.5% of them singletons; the top ten hold about 5%. The sample was PBMCs from the stem cell graft donor, taken from the stem cell graft. The receptors here all came from a human donor who donated a stem cell graft to a child with SCID.

This clonotype was seen repeatedly, ten times or more. The V gene is TRBV5-1, the J gene TRBJ1-1; 7 positions agree with TRBD1. The V and J ends lost 1 base and 0 bases, in that order; junction bases with no gene match: 3. CDR3 length equals 15 residues. CDR1 is SGHRS, CDR2 YFSETQ, per germline. CDR3 loop: CASSLRQGMNTEAFF. The CDR3 bases are TGCGCCAGCAGCTTGAGACAGGGCATGAACACTGAAGCTTTCTTT.

This clonotype has ten or more counts. The DNA for the CDR3 is TGTGCCAGCTCACCAACCTACAGGGCCCACGAGCAGTACTTC. It is translated as CASSPTYRAHEQYF. The chain couples TRBV18 to TRBJ2-7; TRBD1 might be the D (6 bases). The V and J ends lost 2 bases and 5 bases respectively, with 13 bases between them. CDR3 size: 14 residues. In germline, CDR1 is KGHSH, CDR2 LQKENI.

This clonotype was seen at least ten times. The genes are TRBV5-1 and TRBJ1-1; D is ambiguous. CDR3 length equals 15 residues. The V end lost 3 bases, the J end lost 0 bases, and 12 bases lay between the germline ends. Germline CDR1 and CDR2: SGHRS and YFSETQ. CDR3 bases: TGCGCCAGCAGCTATTTGCCGGGAGTGAACACTGAAGCTTTCTTT. Protein product: CASSYLPGVNTEAFF.

Ten or more counts support this clonotype. The V call is TRBV5-1, the J call TRBJ1-2; 10 bases fit TRBD1. Losses at the gene ends were 4 bases for V and 9 bases for J; bases not matched to a gene: 15. The CDR3 covers 16 residues. Per the germline V gene, CDR1 is SGHRS and CDR2 is YFSETQ. The CDR3 loop reads CASSASTGGMGLRYTF. For the CDR3, the DNA is TGCGCCAGCAGCGCATCGACAGGGGGCATGGGCCTGCGCTACACCTTC. The whole variable domain, remainder taken from reference TRBV5-1 and TRBJ1-2, is KAGVTQTPRYLIKTRGQQVTLSCSPISGHRSVSWYQQTPGQGLQFLFEYFSETQRNKGNFPGRFSGRQFSNSRSEMNVSTLELGDSALYLCASSASTGGMGLRYTFGSGTRLTVV.

This clonotype was counted at least ten times. One end of the junction is discordant with germline, which a read error may explain. The chain couples TRBV6-5 to TRBJ1-5; D gene uncertain. The CDR3 is 13 residues long. The germline V gene has CDR1 MNHEY and CDR2 SVGAGI. In DNA form, the CDR3 reads TGTGCCAGCAATTACAATAGCAATCAGCCCCAGCATTTT. Its translation: CASNYNSNQPQHF.

This clonotype was found a few times. The chain uses TRBV3-1 and TRBJ1-1; no reliable D call. Trimming removed 1 base from V and 4 bases from J, with 10 bases in between. Germline V gene sequence: CDR1 LGHDT, CDR2 YNNKEL (reference sequence). The CDR3 is made up of 14 amino acids. The CDR3 sequence: CASSQVLGRTEAFF. CDR3 DNA sequence: TGTGCCAGCAGCCAAGTTTTAGGGCGCACTGAAGCTTTCTTT.

There are many counts of this clonotype. This chain's CDR3 is CASTRGFQETQYF. In DNA, the CDR3 is TGTGCCAGCACCAGGGGGTTCCAAGAGACCCAGTACTTC. The genes are TRBV6-1 and TRBJ2-5; 7 nucleotides match TRBD1. The CDR3 spans 13 residues. The V and J ends lost 7 bases and 1 base, in that order; junction bases with no gene match: 3. Germline lookup yields CDR1 MNHNS and CDR2 SASEGT.

The table lists this clonotype with a few counts. The V and J genes are TRBV29-1 and TRBJ1-1; D not resolved. V lost 6 bases and J lost 1, with 15 bases in between. Germline lookup yields CDR1 SQVTM and CDR2 ANQGSEA. This CDR3 spans 14 amino acids. The DNA for the CDR3 is TGCAGCGTCCCCCCTGGGGTAACGAACACTGAAGCTTTCTTT. Protein sequence: CSVPPGVTNTEAFF.

This clonotype was observed many times. The rearrangement joins TRBV5-4 to TRBJ2-2; D ambiguous. Between the trimmed V and J ends, which lost 6 bases and 1 base, there was a span of 16 bases. Looked up from germline, CDR1 is SGHNT and CDR2 is YYREEE (reference sequence). The CDR3 contains 16 residues. CDR3: CASMESRQLNTGELFF. CDR3 nucleotides: TGTGCCAGCATGGAATCCCGCCAGTTGAACACCGGGGAGCTGTTTTTT.

The rearrangement links TRBV5-6 to TRBJ2-1; weak D call: TRBD2 (6 bases). V was cut by 1 base and J by 7 bases, with 12 bases left in between. The CDR3 has 14 amino acids. Germline V gives CDR1 SGHDT, CDR2 YYEEEE. CDR3 region: CASSLTGLKNEQFF. CDR3 nucleotide sequence: TGTGCCAGCAGCTTGACGGGACTGAAAAATGAGCAGTTCTTC.

Many counts were recorded for this clonotype. V usage is TRBV27 and J usage is TRBJ2-3, with a weak D call TRBD2 (6 bases). The CDR3 contains 14 residues. The V gene lost 2 bases and the J gene lost 4 bases, with 10 bases spanning the gap. Germline V CDR1 and CDR2: MNHEY, SMNVEV (reference sequence). In DNA form, the CDR3 reads TGTGCCAGCAGTTTAGTCGGAGGGGCAGATACGCAGTATTTT. This codes for CASSLVGGADTQYF.

This clonotype was picked up a small number of times. The V gene is TRBV18, the J gene TRBJ2-5; D not certain. Deletions cut 1 base from V and 1 base from J, with 4 bases between. CDR1 KGHSH and CDR2 LQKENI come from the germline V gene. The CDR3 sequence is 13 residues long. CDR3: CASSPLFQETQYF. CDR3 nucleotide sequence: TGTGCCAGCTCACCACTCTTCCAAGAGACCCAGTACTTC.

This clonotype was seen many times. The rearrangement links TRBV5-6 to TRBJ1-1, with 8 nucleotides matching TRBD1. Germline values: CDR1 SGHDT, CDR2 YYEEEE. There are 14 residues in the CDR3. The trim removed 3 bases at V and 5 bases at J, leaving 6 bases unmatched. The CDR3 bases are TGTGCCAGCAGCTACAGGGGGTACATGACTGAAGCTTTCTTT. Translation gives CASSYRGYMTEAFF.

This clonotype was seen ten or more times. This sequence joins TRBV4-1 and TRBJ2-3; 10 positions match TRBD1. The V gene end was trimmed by 2 bases and the J gene end by 3 bases; junction bases not matched to a gene: 2. The CDR3 length is 15 residues. Germline CDR1 and CDR2: MGHRA and YSYEKL. DNA of the CDR3: TGCGCCAGCAGCCAAAGGGACAGGGGAACAGATACGCAGTATTTT. Translated: CASSQRDRGTDTQYF.

At least ten counts were recorded for this clonotype. The rearrangement uses TRBV5-1 and TRBJ2-3, with TRBD1 matching 12 bases. The trim removed 0 bases at V and 3 bases at J, leaving 2 bases unmatched. Per the germline V gene, CDR1 is SGHRS and CDR2 is YFSETQ. The CDR3 is 16 residues long. The CDR3 reads CASSLEGQGATDTQYF. For the CDR3, the DNA is TGCGCCAGCAGCTTGGAGGGACAGGGGGCAACAGATACGCAGTATTTT.

The V call is TRBV7-7, the J call TRBJ1-1, with a weak D call TRBD1 (5 bases). Trimming pared 5 bases from V and 0 bases from J, leaving 16 bases between. This CDR3 spans 16 amino acids. CDR1 is SSHAT and CDR2 is FNYEAQ in the germline V gene (reference sequence). Written as DNA, the CDR3 is TGTGCCAGCAGCCCCGTTCTGGGGCAGGTGAACACTGAAGCTTTCTTT. Translated: CASSPVLGQVNTEAFF.

In this sample, this clonotype turned up many times. The chain uses TRBV7-6 and TRBJ2-1, with 11 bases fitting TRBD2. V shed 5 bases, J shed 10 bases, and the junction held 10 bases outside the gene matches. Germline V gene lookup returns CDR1 SGHVS and CDR2 FNYEAQ. The CDR3 runs to 15 residues. The CDR3 DNA reads as TGTGCCAGCAGCCTACTAGCGGGGGTATTCCACGAGCAGTTCTTC. Its translation is CASSLLAGVFHEQFF.

This clonotype was counted at least ten times. The J gene is TRBJ2-5, the V gene TRBV20-1; D tentatively fits TRBD1 or TRBD2 (5 bases each). The CDR3 runs 14 residues. Looked up from germline, CDR1 is DFQATT and CDR2 is SNEGSKA (reference sequence). The ends were cut back, 4 bases at V and 4 bases at J, with 16 bases in the middle. The DNA for the CDR3 is TGCAGTGCTACAGGGTTGGGAAGCGGAGAGACCCAGTACTTC. This translates into CSATGLGSGETQYF.

This clonotype came up many times. The CDR3 spells CASSFGPPRFINYGYTF. In nucleotides, the CDR3 is TGTGCCAGCAGCTTTGGCCCACCCCGCTTCATTAACTATGGCTACACCTTC. The chain links TRBV5-5 to TRBJ1-2; D is unresolved. This CDR3 spans 17 amino acids. V was shortened by 2 bases and J by 1 base, with 18 bases between the two germline ends. The germline CDR1 and CDR2 sequences are SGHKS and YYEKEE (reference sequence).

This clonotype was observed at least ten times. This CDR3 reads CASSFSQGAGNIQYF. In nucleotides, the CDR3 is TGTGCCAGCAGCTTCTCGCAGGGGGCTGGAAACATTCAGTACTTC. The genes are TRBV11-2 and TRBJ2-4; 8 positions agree with TRBD1. This CDR3 has 15 amino acids. V dropped 3 bases and J dropped 6; count of bases not matched to a gene: 7. CDR1 SGHAT and CDR2 FQNNGV come from the germline V gene.

Note on this clonotype: A single base separates this from a much larger clone, so it may be a read error. The chain joins TRBV20-1 to TRBJ2-7; 7 bases align to TRBD1. The junction had 12 bases not matched to a gene; V was cut back by 6 bases and J by 4 bases. The CDR3 extends over 14 amino acids. In germline, CDR1 is DFQATT, CDR2 SNEGSKA (reference sequence). CDR3 protein: CSARRQGRAYEQYF. CDR3 nucleotides: TGCAGTGCACGAAGACAGGGCAGGGCTTACGAGCAGTACTTC.

The V gene is TRBV18, the J gene TRBJ1-1; D may be TRBD1 (5 bases). Germline V gene lookup returns CDR1 KGHSH and CDR2 LQKENI. The CDR3 runs to 17 residues. V shed 1 base and J shed 0 bases, with 15 bases lying between them. CDR3 protein: CASSPLIGASMNTEAFF. For the CDR3, the DNA is TGTGCCAGCTCACCACTGATTGGGGCTTCTATGAACACTGAAGCTTTCTTT.

This clonotype was counted ten times or more. The gene calls are TRBV7-9 and TRBJ1-1, with 7 bases aligning to TRBD1. The CDR3 covers 14 residues. CDR1 is SEHNR and CDR2 is FQNEAQ in the germline V gene (reference sequence). With V trimmed by 3 bases and J by 8 bases, 9 bases remained unmatched. The CDR3 loop reads CASSFYGDSEEAFF. The CDR3 DNA follows: TGTGCCAGCAGCTTTTACGGGGACAGTGAAGAAGCTTTCTTT.

Many counts were recorded for this clonotype. This chain connects TRBV5-1 to TRBJ1-2, with 7 nucleotides matching TRBD1. The CDR3 has 14 residues. In germline, CDR1 is SGHRS, CDR2 YFSETQ. Trimming removed 4 bases from V and 4 bases from J; junction bases left unmatched: 7. In nucleotides, the CDR3 is TGCGCCAGCAGCCCCCGGGACAGCCCCTATGGCTACACCTTC. Residues: CASSPRDSPYGYTF.

This clonotype has ten or more counts. The chain couples TRBV27 to TRBJ2-5, with D unclear. This CDR3 has 13 amino acids. Trimming left V 0 bases short and J 4 bases short, with 6 bases between. The V gene's germline CDR1 is MNHEY and CDR2 SMNVEV (reference sequence). CDR3 DNA sequence: TGTGCCAGCAGTTTATCGTGGGGAGAGACCCAGTACTTC. Protein product: CASSLSWGETQYF.

As for this clonotype: The junction shows a germline mismatch at one end, possibly a read error. J is TRBJ2-1 and V is TRBV9, with 7 bases aligning to TRBD2. The CDR3 has 14 amino acids. Germline V CDR1 and CDR2: SGDLS, YYNGEE. This CDR3 reads CASSPSGGANEQLF. In nucleotides, the CDR3 is TGTGCCAGCAGCCCTAGCGGAGGGGCCAATGAGCAGCTCTTC.

The J gene is TRBJ1-1, the V gene TRBV20-1; D is unresolved. CDR1 and CDR2 (germline): DFQATT, SNEGSKA (reference sequence). The germline V and J ends were trimmed by 0 bases and 4 bases, with 12 bases remaining between them. CDR3 length: 14 amino acids. The DNA of the CDR3 is TGCAGTGCTAGAGATCGATCGAAGGGCACTGAAGCTTTCTTT. It encodes CSARDRSKGTEAFF.

There are many counts of this clonotype. This chain uses TRBV20-1 with TRBJ1-1; a weak D match, TRBD1 (5 bases). Germline values: CDR1 DFQATT, CDR2 SNEGSKA (reference sequence). Trimming removed 6 bases from V and 5 bases from J, with 22 bases in between. The CDR3 loop spans 15 amino acids. The CDR3 protein is CSAPGGVRIGTEAFF. The DNA of the CDR3 is TGCAGTGCCCCCGGGGGGGTAAGGATAGGGACTGAAGCTTTCTTT.

The chain uses TRBV7-2 and TRBJ2-3; D tentatively reads TRBD1 or TRBD2 (5 bases each). Trimming removed 5 bases at V and 0 bases at J, with 12 bases between. Germline loops: CDR1 SGHTA, CDR2 FQGNSA. The CDR3 length is 15 residues. The CDR3 DNA reads TGTGCCAGCAGCAAGGGACGGCTTAGCACAGATACGCAGTATTTT. This sequence encodes CASSKGRLSTDTQYF.